This T cell receptor beta chain was captured in a study of cytomegalovirus exposure and HLA in healthy donors. Study-level findings and limits: It was reported in a later analysis that an Asian-associated ancestry cluster showed fewer N-insertions than the roughly 660-donor mean.

For this clone: What it binds is not known.

Trimming removed 3 bases at V and 4 bases at J, with 12 bases between. The CDR3 has 14 amino acids. Per the germline V gene, CDR1 is LNHDA and CDR2 is SQIVND (reference sequence). With 60 Vbeta and 13 Jbeta primers, the PCR was carried out. Sequencing used immunoSEQ multiplex PCR; TCRdb keeps in-frame clones, though not all of them. The sample shows 140,000 or so clones, roughly 68% of them seen only once. V usage is TRBV19 and J usage is TRBJ1-2, with D unresolved. Sequencing was done on a sample of PBMCs. The sequence came from a man aged 55 to 70 in good health and CMV-seronegative. Here the CDR3 reads CASSMDPGAYGYTF. Here the CDR3 DNA reads TGTGCCAGTAGTATGGATCCGGGTGCCTATGGCTACACCTTC.